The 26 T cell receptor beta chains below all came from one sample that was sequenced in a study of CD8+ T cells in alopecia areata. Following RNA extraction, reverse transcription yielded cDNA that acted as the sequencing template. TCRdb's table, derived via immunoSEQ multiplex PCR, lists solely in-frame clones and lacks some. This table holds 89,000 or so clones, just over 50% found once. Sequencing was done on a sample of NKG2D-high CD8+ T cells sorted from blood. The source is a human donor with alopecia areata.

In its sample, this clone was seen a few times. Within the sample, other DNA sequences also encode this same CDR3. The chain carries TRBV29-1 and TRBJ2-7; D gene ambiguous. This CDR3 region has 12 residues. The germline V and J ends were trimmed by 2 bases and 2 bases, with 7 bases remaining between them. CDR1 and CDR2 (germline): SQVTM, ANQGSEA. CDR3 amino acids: CSVERTPYEQYF. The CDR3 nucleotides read TGCAGCGTTGAACGGACCCCCTACGAGCAGTACTTC.

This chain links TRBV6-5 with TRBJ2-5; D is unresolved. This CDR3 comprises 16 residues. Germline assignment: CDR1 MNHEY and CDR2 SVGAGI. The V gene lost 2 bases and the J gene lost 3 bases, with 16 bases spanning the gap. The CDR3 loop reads CASSYLTPTHEETQYF. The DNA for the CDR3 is TGTGCCAGCAGTTACCTGACTCCCACCCATGAAGAGACCCAGTACTTC.

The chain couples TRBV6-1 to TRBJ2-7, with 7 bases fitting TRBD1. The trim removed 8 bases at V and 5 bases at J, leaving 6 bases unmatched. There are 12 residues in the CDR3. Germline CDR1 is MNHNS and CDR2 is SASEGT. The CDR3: CASQNQGDEQYF. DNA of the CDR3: TGTGCCAGCCAAAATCAGGGGGACGAGCAGTACTTC.

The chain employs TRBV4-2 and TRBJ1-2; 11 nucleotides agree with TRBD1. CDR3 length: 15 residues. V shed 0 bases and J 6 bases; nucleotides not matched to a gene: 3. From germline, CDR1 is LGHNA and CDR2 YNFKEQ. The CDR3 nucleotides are TGTGCCAGCAGCCAAGATAGGGACAGGGGGAATGGCTACACCTTC. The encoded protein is CASSQDRDRGNGYTF.

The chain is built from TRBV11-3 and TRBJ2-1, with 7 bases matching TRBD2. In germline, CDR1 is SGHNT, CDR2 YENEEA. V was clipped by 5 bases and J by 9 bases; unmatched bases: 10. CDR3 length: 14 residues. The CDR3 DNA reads TGTGCCAGCAGCCATACTCTAGCGGCAGCTGAGCAGTTCTTC. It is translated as CASSHTLAAAEQFF.

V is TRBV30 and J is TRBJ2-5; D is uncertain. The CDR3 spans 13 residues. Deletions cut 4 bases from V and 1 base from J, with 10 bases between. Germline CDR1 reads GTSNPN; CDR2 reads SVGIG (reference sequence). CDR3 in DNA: TGTGCCTGGATCCGCCCTGGCCAAGAGACCCAGTACTTC. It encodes CAWIRPGQETQYF.

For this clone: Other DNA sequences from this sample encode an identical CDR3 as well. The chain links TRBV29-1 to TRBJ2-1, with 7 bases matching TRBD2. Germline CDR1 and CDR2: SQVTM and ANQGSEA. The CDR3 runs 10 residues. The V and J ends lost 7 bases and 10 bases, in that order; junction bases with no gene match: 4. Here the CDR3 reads CSGGEGEQFF. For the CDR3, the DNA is TGCAGCGGAGGGGAGGGGGAGCAGTTCTTC.

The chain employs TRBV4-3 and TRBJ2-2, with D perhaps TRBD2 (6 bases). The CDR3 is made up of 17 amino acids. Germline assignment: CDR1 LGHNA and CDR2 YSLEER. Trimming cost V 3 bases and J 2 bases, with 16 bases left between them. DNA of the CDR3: TGCGCCAGCAGCCACGCTCCGGGACTGATTAACACCGGGGAGCTGTTTTTT. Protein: CASSHAPGLINTGELFF.

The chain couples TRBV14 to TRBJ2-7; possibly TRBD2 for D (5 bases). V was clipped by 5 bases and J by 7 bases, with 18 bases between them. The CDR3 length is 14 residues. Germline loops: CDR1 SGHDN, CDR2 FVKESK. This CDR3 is CASSSRPRGSEQYF. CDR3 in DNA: TGTGCCAGCAGCTCCCGGCCCCGAGGGTCTGAGCAGTACTTC. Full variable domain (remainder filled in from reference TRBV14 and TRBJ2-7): EAGVTQFPSHSVIEKGQTVTLRCDPISGHDNLYWYRRVMGKEIKFLLHFVKESKQDESGMPNNRFLAERTGGTYSTLKVQPAELEDSGVYFCASSSRPRGSEQYFGPGTRLTVT.

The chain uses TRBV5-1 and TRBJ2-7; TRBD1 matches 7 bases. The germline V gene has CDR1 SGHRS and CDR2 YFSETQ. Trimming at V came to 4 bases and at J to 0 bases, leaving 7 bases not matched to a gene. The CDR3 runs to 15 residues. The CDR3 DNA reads TGCGCCAGCAGCCAGAACCGGGACAGCTCCTACGAGCAGTACTTC. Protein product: CASSQNRDSSYEQYF. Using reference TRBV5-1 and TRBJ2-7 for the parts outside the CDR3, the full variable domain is KAGVTQTPRYLIKTRGQQVTLSCSPISGHRSVSWYQQTPGQGLQFLFEYFSETQRNKGNFPGRFSGRQFSNSRSEMNVSTLELGDSALYLCASSQNRDSSYEQYFGPGTRLTVT.

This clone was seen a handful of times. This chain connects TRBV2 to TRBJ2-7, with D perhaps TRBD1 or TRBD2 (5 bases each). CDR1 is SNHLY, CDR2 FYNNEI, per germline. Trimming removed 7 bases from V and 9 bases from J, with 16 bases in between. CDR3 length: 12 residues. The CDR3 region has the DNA TGTGCCAGCACGGGGCGGACCCAAGGGCAGTACTTC. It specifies CASTGRTQGQYF.

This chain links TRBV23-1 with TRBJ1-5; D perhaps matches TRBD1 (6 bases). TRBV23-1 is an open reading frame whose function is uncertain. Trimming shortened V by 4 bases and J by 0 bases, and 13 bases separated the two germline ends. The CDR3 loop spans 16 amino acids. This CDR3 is CASSPRQDDSNQPQHF. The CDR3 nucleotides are TGCGCCAGCAGTCCGCGACAGGATGATAGCAATCAGCCCCAGCATTTT.

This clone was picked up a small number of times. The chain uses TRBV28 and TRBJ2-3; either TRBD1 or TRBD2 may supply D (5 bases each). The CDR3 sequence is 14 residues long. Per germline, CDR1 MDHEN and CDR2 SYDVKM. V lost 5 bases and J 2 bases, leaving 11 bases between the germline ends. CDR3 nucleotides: TGTGCCAGCAGTGGGGACCGCTACACAGATACGCAGTATTTT. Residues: CASSGDRYTDTQYF.

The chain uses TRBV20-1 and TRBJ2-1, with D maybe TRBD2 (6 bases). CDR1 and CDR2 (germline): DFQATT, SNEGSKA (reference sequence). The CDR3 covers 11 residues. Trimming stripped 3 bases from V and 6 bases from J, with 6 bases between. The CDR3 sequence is CSASGSNEQFF. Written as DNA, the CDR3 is TGCAGTGCTAGCGGGAGCAATGAGCAGTTCTTC.

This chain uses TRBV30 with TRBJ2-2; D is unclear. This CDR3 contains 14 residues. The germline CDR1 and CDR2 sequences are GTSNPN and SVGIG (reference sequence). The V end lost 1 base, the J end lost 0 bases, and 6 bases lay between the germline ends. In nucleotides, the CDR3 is TGTGCCTGGAGTGAGGGATCGAACACCGGGGAGCTGTTTTTT. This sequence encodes CAWSEGSNTGELFF.

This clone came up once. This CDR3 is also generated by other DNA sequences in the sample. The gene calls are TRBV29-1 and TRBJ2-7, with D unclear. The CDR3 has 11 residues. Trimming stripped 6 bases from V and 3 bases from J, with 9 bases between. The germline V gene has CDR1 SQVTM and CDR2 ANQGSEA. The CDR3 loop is CSVLDGYEQYF. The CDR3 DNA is TGCAGCGTCTTGGACGGCTACGAGCAGTACTTC.

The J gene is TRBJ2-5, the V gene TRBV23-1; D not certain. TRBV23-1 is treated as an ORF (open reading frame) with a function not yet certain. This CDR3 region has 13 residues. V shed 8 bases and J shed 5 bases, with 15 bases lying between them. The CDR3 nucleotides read TGCGCCAGCCCGAAAGTCAGCGTCGAGACCCAGTACTTC. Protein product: CASPKVSVETQYF.

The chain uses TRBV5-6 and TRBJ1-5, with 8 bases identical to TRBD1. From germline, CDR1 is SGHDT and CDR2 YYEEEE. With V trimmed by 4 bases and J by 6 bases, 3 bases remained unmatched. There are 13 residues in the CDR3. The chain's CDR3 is CASSGQGAQPQHF. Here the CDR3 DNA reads TGTGCCAGCAGCGGACAGGGTGCTCAGCCCCAGCATTTT.

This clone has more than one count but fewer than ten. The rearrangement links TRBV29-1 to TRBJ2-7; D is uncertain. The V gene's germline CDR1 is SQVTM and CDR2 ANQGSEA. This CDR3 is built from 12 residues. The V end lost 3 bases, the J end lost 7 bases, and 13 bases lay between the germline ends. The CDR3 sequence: CSVEGSQREQYF. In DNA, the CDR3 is TGCAGCGTTGAGGGCTCCCAACGGGAGCAGTACTTC.

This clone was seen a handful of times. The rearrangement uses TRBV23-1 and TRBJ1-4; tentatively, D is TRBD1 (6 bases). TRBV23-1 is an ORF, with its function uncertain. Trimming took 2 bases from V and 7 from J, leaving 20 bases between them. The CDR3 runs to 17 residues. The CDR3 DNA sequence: TGCGCCAGCAGTCAAGGTGGGGGGCGCTTGGAGGTTGAAAAACTGTTTTTT. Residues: CASSQGGGRLEVEKLFF.

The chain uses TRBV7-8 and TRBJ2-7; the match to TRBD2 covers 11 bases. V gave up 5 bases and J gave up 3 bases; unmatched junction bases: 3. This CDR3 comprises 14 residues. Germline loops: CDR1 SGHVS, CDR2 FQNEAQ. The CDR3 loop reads CASSPGTSGYEQYF. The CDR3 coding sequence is TGTGCCAGCAGCCCCGGGACTAGCGGCTACGAGCAGTACTTC.

The CDR3 loop reads CASSENREGSNQPQHF. CDR3 DNA: TGTGCCAGCAGCGAAAACAGGGAGGGAAGCAATCAGCCCCAGCATTTT. The chain joins TRBV7-9 to TRBJ1-5; possible D gene TRBD1, 6 bases. The V end lost 5 bases, the J end lost 1 base, and 15 bases lay between the germline ends. Germline CDR1 and CDR2: SEHNR and FQNEAQ (reference sequence). The CDR3 is 16 residues long.

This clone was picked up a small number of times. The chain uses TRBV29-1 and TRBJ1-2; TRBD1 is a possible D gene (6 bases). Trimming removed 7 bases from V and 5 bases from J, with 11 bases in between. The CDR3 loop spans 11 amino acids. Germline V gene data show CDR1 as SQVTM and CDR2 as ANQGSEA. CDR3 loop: CSDREGYGYTF. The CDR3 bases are TGCAGCGACAGGGAGGGGTATGGCTACACCTTC.

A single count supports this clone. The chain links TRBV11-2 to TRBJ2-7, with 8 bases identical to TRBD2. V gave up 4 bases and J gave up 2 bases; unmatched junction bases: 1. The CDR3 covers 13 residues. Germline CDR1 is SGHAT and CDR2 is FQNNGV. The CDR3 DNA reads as TGTGCCAGCAGCTCGGGACTAGCCTACGAGCAGTACTTC. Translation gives CASSSGLAYEQYF.

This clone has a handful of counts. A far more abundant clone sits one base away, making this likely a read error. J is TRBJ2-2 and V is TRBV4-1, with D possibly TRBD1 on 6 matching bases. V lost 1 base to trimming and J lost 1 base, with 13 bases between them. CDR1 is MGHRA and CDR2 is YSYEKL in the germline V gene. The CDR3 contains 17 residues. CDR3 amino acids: CASSQVGVRGNTGELFF. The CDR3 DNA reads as TGCGCCAGCAGCCAAGTAGGCGTCAGGGGGAACACCGGGGAGCTGTTTTTT.

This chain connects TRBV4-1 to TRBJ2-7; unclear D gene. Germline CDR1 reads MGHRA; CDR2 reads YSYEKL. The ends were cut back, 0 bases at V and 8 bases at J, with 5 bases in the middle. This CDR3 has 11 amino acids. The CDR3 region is CASSQDQKQYF. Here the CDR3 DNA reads TGCGCCAGCAGCCAAGATCAAAAGCAGTACTTC.